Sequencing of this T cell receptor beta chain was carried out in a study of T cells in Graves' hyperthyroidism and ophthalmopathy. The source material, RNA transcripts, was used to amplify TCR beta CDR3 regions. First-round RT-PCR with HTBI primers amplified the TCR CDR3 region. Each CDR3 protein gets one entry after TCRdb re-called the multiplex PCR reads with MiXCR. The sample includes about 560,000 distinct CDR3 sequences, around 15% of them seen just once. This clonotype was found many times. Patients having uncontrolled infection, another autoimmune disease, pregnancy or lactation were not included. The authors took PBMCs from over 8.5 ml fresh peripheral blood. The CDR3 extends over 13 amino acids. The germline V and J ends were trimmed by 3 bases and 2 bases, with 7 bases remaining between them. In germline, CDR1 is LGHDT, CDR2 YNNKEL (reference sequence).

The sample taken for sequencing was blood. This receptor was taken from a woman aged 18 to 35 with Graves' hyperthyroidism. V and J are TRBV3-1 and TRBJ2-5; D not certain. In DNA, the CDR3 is TGTGCCAGCAGCCAGGAGATGCAAGAGACCCAGTACTTC. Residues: CASSQEMQETQYF.